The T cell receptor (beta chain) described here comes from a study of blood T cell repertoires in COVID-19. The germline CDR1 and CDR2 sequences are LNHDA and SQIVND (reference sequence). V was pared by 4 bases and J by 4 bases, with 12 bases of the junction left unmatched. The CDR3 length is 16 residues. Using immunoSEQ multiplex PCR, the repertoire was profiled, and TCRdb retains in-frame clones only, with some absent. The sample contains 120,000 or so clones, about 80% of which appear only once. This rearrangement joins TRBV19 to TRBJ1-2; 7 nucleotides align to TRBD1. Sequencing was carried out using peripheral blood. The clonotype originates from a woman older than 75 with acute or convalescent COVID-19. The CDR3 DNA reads TGTGCCAGTAGTAGCGCCGGGACAGTGCTATTCTATGGCTACACCTTC. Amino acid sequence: CASSSAGTVLFYGYTF. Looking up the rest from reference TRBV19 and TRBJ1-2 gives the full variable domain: DGGITQSPKYLFRKEGQNVTLSCEQNLNHDAMYWYRQDPGQGLRLIYYSQIVNDFQKGDIAEGYSVSREKKESFPLTVTSAQKNPTAFYLCASSSAGTVLFYGYTFGSGTRLTVV.